Below, one TCR beta chain is given with its context. Its target is not known. In the same sample, other DNA sequences code for this CDR3. The source of the sample is a study of beta chain features in type 1 diabetes. Study observations and caveats: TCRB CDR3s were moderately but significantly shorter in Type 1 diabetes patients in all four CD4+ subsets.

Germline V gene lookup returns CDR1 SQVTM and CDR2 ANQGSEA. V shed 6 bases and J 0 bases; nucleotides not matched to a gene: 4. The CDR3 totals 14 residues. Sequenced material consisted of expressed TCRB transcripts (all of the isolated RNA was reverse transcribed). Clones were read by immunoSEQ multiplex PCR, and TCRdb kept only the in-frame ones, dropping some. The sample records 600,000 to 700,000 clones, over 10% being singletons. The sample consisted of naive CD4+ T cells from blood. The clonotype comes from a young man with type 1 diabetes. This chain links TRBV29-1 with TRBJ2-2; 7 nucleotides agree with TRBD1. CDR3 coding DNA: TGCAGCGTGCCGGGACAGACGAACACCGGGGAGCTGTTTTTT. This codes for CSVPGQTNTGELFF.